These 27 T cell receptor beta chains came from one sample sequenced in a study of T cells after yellow fever vaccination. TCRdb re-derived calls from the 5' RACE reads in MiXCR, one entry per CDR3 protein. The table includes around 340,000 distinct CDR3 sequences, 7.5% to 9% detected once. Sequencing used PBMCs, obtained on the day of the first yellow fever vaccination. The source of these receptors is a man younger than 30 who received the YFV17D yellow fever vaccine.

The chain joins TRBV5-1 to TRBJ2-1, with TRBD1 as a possible D gene (6 bases). Trimming removed 0 bases from V and 6 bases from J, with 16 bases in between. From germline, CDR1 is SGHRS and CDR2 YFSETQ. This CDR3 comprises 16 residues. The CDR3 reads CASSLAGQPWSNEQFF. The CDR3 DNA reads as TGCGCCAGCAGCTTGGCCGGACAGCCCTGGTCCAATGAGCAGTTCTTC. Drawing the rest from reference TRBV5-1 and TRBJ2-1, the complete variable domain is KAGVTQTPRYLIKTRGQQVTLSCSPISGHRSVSWYQQTPGQGLQFLFEYFSETQRNKGNFPGRFSGRQFSNSRSEMNVSTLELGDSALYLCASSLAGQPWSNEQFFGPGTRLTVL.

This sequence joins TRBV6-5 and TRBJ2-5; D not resolved. Trimming took 2 bases from V and 4 from J, leaving 14 bases between them. The CDR3 length is 15 residues. Germline V gene sequence: CDR1 MNHEY, CDR2 SVGAGI. This chain's CDR3 is CASSYVQFRGETQYF. CDR3 DNA: TGTGCCAGCAGTTACGTACAGTTTCGCGGAGAGACCCAGTACTTC.

This sequence joins TRBV6-5 and TRBJ1-5, with 12 bases that match TRBD1. V shed 2 bases, J shed 2 bases, and the junction held 7 bases outside the gene matches. The CDR3 extends over 18 amino acids. Germline assignment: CDR1 MNHEY and CDR2 SVGAGI. The CDR3 reads CASSYGGTGGVGNQPQHF. For the CDR3, the DNA is TGTGCCAGCAGTTACGGCGGGACAGGGGGCGTTGGCAATCAGCCCCAGCATTTT.

This clonotype was seen a handful of times. The chain links TRBV4-3 to TRBJ2-2, with D perhaps TRBD2 (7 bases). Per germline, CDR1 LGHNA and CDR2 YSLEER. The CDR3 runs to 15 residues. V lost 4 bases to trimming and J lost 7 bases, with 16 bases between them. The CDR3 DNA is TGCGCCAGCAGCCCATGGTCGGGGGGCAACGGGGAGCTGTTTTTT. Its translation is CASSPWSGGNGELFF.

This clonotype was counted a few times. The rearrangement links TRBV15 to TRBJ2-3; a possible D gene is TRBD2 (5 bases). This CDR3 is built from 16 residues. V dropped 5 bases and J dropped 4 bases, with 19 bases sitting between them. Germline loops: CDR1 LNHNV, CDR2 YYDKDF (reference sequence). This CDR3 is CATSARSGLRADTQYF. CDR3 nucleotide sequence: TGTGCCACCAGCGCTAGGAGCGGCCTCCGGGCAGATACGCAGTATTTT.

This clonotype was counted between two and nine times. The chain joins TRBV7-9 to TRBJ1-3, with a weak D call TRBD1 (5 bases). Deletions cut 5 bases from V and 4 bases from J, with 18 bases between. Germline assignment: CDR1 SEHNR and CDR2 FQNEAQ (reference sequence). The CDR3 is made up of 16 amino acids. In DNA, the CDR3 is TGTGCCAGCAGCCGACTGGATACCGGGGCGGGAAACACCATATATTTT. Its protein product is CASSRLDTGAGNTIYF.

This clonotype was seen a few times. This sequence joins TRBV7-2 and TRBJ2-5, with 8 bases aligning to TRBD2. Germline CDR1 and CDR2: SGHTA and FQGNSA. The CDR3 is 16 amino acids. V lost 5 bases to trimming and J lost 4 bases; unmatched junction nucleotides: 12. The CDR3 region is CASSINRAGEGETQYF. The DNA for the CDR3 is TGTGCCAGCAGCATAAACCGAGCGGGGGAAGGAGAGACCCAGTACTTC.

The chain recombines TRBV29-1 with TRBJ1-4; 8 nucleotides line up with TRBD1. CDR3 length: 17 residues. Trimming removed 3 bases from V and 2 bases from J; junction bases left unmatched: 11. Germline CDR1 is SQVTM and CDR2 is ANQGSEA. CDR3 sequence: CSVEGTGGSMTNEKLFF. The CDR3 nucleotides read TGCAGCGTTGAGGGGACAGGTGGAAGTATGACTAATGAAAAACTGTTTTTT.

This chain joins TRBV28 and TRBJ2-5, with 11 bases identical to TRBD1. Germline trimming cut 6 bases from V and 4 bases from J; bases unmatched to any gene: 10. Germline lookup yields CDR1 MDHEN and CDR2 SYDVKM. The CDR3 has 16 residues. CDR3 bases: TGTGCCAGCAGCTCGGCCGGGACAGGGGGTCGAGAGACCCAGTACTTC. This sequence encodes CASSSAGTGGRETQYF.

This clonotype was counted between two and nine times. This chain uses TRBV5-1 with TRBJ1-4, with a possible D match to TRBD1 (5 bases). The CDR3 runs to 13 residues. Per the germline V gene, CDR1 is SGHRS and CDR2 is YFSETQ. V lost 4 bases to trimming and J lost 8 bases, with 12 bases between them. This chain's CDR3 is CASSPREREKLFF. The CDR3, as DNA: TGCGCCAGCAGCCCCAGGGAACGGGAAAAACTGTTTTTT.

This clonotype was observed a handful of times. The chain couples TRBV7-2 to TRBJ1-1; 7 positions agree with TRBD1. The trim removed 5 bases at V and 1 base at J, leaving 10 bases unmatched. This CDR3 has 16 amino acids. Germline values: CDR1 SGHTA, CDR2 FQGNSA. CDR3 sequence: CASSRGPLGTNTEAFF. The CDR3 bases are TGTGCCAGCAGCAGGGGGCCCCTTGGCACGAACACTGAAGCTTTCTTT.

This clonotype was detected only a few times. The chain uses TRBV6-5 and TRBJ2-2; 13 positions match TRBD2. Germline CDR1 reads MNHEY; CDR2 reads SVGAGI. The CDR3 sequence is 18 residues long. V lost 4 bases and J lost 7; bases outside the gene matches: 12. CDR3 in DNA: TGTGCCAGCAGTTCCCCGGGACTAGCGGGGCGGGTAATCGGGGAGCTGTTTTTT. Translating gives CASSSPGLAGRVIGELFF.

J is TRBJ1-2 and V is TRBV19; D uncertain. This CDR3 spans 11 amino acids. Deletions cut 6 bases from V and 5 bases from J, with 7 bases between. CDR1 LNHDA and CDR2 SQIVND come from the germline V gene (reference sequence). This chain's CDR3 is CASRYIYGYTF. In DNA form, the CDR3 reads TGTGCCAGTAGGTACATTTATGGCTACACCTTC.

This clonotype was detected a few times. The gene calls are TRBV9 and TRBJ2-1; maybe TRBD1 (5 bases). CDR3 length: 18 residues. The V end lost 0 bases, the J end lost 7 bases, and 23 bases lay between the germline ends. In germline, CDR1 is SGDLS, CDR2 YYNGEE. DNA for the CDR3: TGTGCCAGCAGCGTAGCTATGGCTCCCTGGGGCACCAATAATGAGCAGTTCTTC. Translation gives CASSVAMAPWGTNNEQFF.

This clonotype was counted at least ten times. V is TRBV29-1 and J is TRBJ1-5, with D hard to call. This CDR3 contains 15 residues. Trimming took off 7 bases at V and 2 bases at J, with 18 bases between the two ends. CDR1 is SQVTM, CDR2 ANQGSEA, per germline. For the CDR3, the DNA is TGCAGCGCCTCGGACGGGATCTTGGGCAATCAGCCCCAGCATTTT. This sequence encodes CSASDGILGNQPQHF.

The chain uses TRBV20-1 and TRBJ2-3, with 16 bases fitting TRBD2. With V trimmed by 3 bases and J by 4 bases, 4 bases remained unmatched. CDR3 length: 16 residues. CDR1 DFQATT and CDR2 SNEGSKA come from the germline V gene (reference sequence). The CDR3 nucleotides read TGCAGTGCTAGGCCGGGACTAGCGGGGGGGTCAGATACGCAGTATTTT. It yields the protein CSARPGLAGGSDTQYF.

The V call is TRBV18, the J call TRBJ2-7, with D possibly being TRBD2 (7 bases). Germline CDR1 KGHSH, CDR2 LQKENI. With 5 bases removed from V and 3 bases from J, the gap between germline ends came to 23 bases. The CDR3 is made up of 17 amino acids. The CDR3 loop reads CASSWGGPAGEGYEQYF. CDR3 DNA sequence: TGTGCCAGCTCATGGGGAGGCCCCGCAGGGGAGGGCTACGAGCAGTACTTC.

V is TRBV5-1 and J is TRBJ1-1, with TRBD1 matching over 7 bases. The CDR3 sequence is 12 residues long. CDR1 and CDR2 from the germline V gene are SGHRS and YFSETQ. Trimming at V came to 2 bases and at J to 8 bases, leaving 3 bases not matched to a gene. The chain's CDR3 is CASSLQGQEAFF. The DNA of the CDR3 is TGCGCCAGCAGCTTACAGGGACAGGAAGCTTTCTTT.

This clonotype turned up a few times. The J gene is TRBJ2-7, the V gene TRBV25-1; 7 bases agree with TRBD1. From germline, CDR1 is MGHDK and CDR2 SYGVNS. The CDR3 length is 13 residues. Unmatched junction bases numbered 11, after V lost 2 bases and J lost 13 bases. Written as DNA, the CDR3 is TGTGCCAGCAGTGAAACAGGACAGGCGAGGGCTTACTTC. Its protein product is CASSETGQARAYF.

Only a few counts were recorded for this clonotype. The gene calls are TRBV10-3 and TRBJ2-2; perhaps TRBD2 as D (5 bases). Per the germline V gene, CDR1 is ENHRY and CDR2 is SYGVKD. V was trimmed by 6 bases and J by 4 bases, leaving 12 bases between them. The CDR3 totals 14 residues. The CDR3: CAIRRAAGTGELFF. Written as DNA, the CDR3 is TGTGCCATCAGACGGGCCGCGGGCACCGGGGAGCTGTTTTTT.

This clonotype has at least ten counts. The rearrangement joins TRBV11-2 to TRBJ1-1, with unresolved D. V shed 2 bases and J shed 3 bases, with 4 bases lying between them. The CDR3 extends over 12 amino acids. Germline lookup yields CDR1 SGHAT and CDR2 FQNNGV. The CDR3 sequence: CASSLRDTEAFF. The CDR3 coding sequence is TGTGCCAGCAGCTTACGGGACACTGAAGCTTTCTTT.

This clonotype was seen more than once but under ten times. J is TRBJ2-5 and V is TRBV12-3 or TRBV12-4; D is uncertain. Trimming took off 7 bases at V and 4 bases at J, with 10 bases between the two ends. The CDR3 runs 12 residues. CDR3 sequence: CASTLGGETQYF. CDR3 coding DNA: TGTGCCAGCACCCTAGGCGGAGAGACCCAGTACTTC.

Worth noting for this clonotype: A much larger clone is a single base away; this may be a read error. The chain is built from TRBV28 and TRBJ1-2; TRBD1 aligns across 10 bases. The germline V gene encodes CDR1 MDHEN and CDR2 SYDVKM. This CDR3 contains 16 residues. The CDR3 DNA reads as TGTTCCAGCAGCCACCTCTCGGGACAGGGGACCTATGGCTACACCTTC. The encoded protein is CSSSHLSGQGTYGYTF.

This clonotype appeared a few times. The chain has TRBV19 and TRBJ2-6; TRBD1 matches at 7 bases. The junction had 5 bases not matched to a gene; V was cut back by 10 bases and J by 2 bases. Per the germline V gene, CDR1 is LNHDA and CDR2 is SQIVND (reference sequence). The CDR3 contains 14 residues. The CDR3 region is CATLDRAGANVLTF. In nucleotides, the CDR3 is TGTGCCACCCTAGACAGGGCTGGGGCCAACGTCCTGACTTTC.

This clonotype turned up a few times. The V call is TRBV20-1, the J call TRBJ2-3; unclear D gene. Trimming stripped 0 bases from V and 2 bases from J, with 15 bases between. Per germline, CDR1 DFQATT and CDR2 SNEGSKA (reference sequence). This CDR3 spans 16 amino acids. This chain's CDR3 is CSAREVADSYTDTQYF. Written as DNA, the CDR3 is TGCAGTGCTAGAGAAGTAGCAGATTCGTACACAGATACGCAGTATTTT.

The genes are TRBV5-1 and TRBJ2-3, with D uncertain. The CDR3 runs 15 residues. V gave up 0 bases and J gave up 5 bases, with 13 bases separating them. Per the germline V gene, CDR1 is SGHRS and CDR2 is YFSETQ. As DNA, the CDR3 is TGCGCCAGCAGCTTGGGGATCCCTTTTGGAGATACGCAGTATTTT. Protein sequence: CASSLGIPFGDTQYF.

The chain links TRBV7-2 to TRBJ2-2, with 9 bases lining up with TRBD1. The junction had 4 bases not matched to a gene; V was cut back by 5 bases and J by 3 bases. CDR3 length equals 15 residues. Germline values: CDR1 SGHTA, CDR2 FQGNSA. The DNA for the CDR3 is TGTGCCAGCAGCCGCACAGGGGGCTACACCGGGGAGCTGTTTTTT. Translated, it gives CASSRTGGYTGELFF.